Detailed here is one T cell receptor beta chain. As yet, its antigen is unknown. This entry belongs to a study of cytomegalovirus exposure and HLA in healthy donors. Overall study: Most donors, about 77% of over 300 genotyped, fell in the Caucasian-associated ancestry cluster.

Regarding the study as a whole: While the bulk of TCR sequences proved rare, some public TCRs turned up in many donors. In all likelihood, a cluster of highly shared sequence variants was a sequencing artifact. Among TCR beta chains, those listed as cytomegalovirus-associated numbered some 160.

Vbeta (60) and Jbeta (13) primers were used in the PCR. Libraries were prepared by immunoSEQ multiplex PCR; TCRdb keeps only in-frame clonotypes and omits some of them. The table for this sample gives tens of thousands of clones. The V end lost 2 bases, the J end lost 5 bases, and 13 bases lay between the germline ends. Germline loops: CDR1 SGHKS, CDR2 YYEKEE (reference sequence). This CDR3 has 14 residues. This chain joins TRBV5-5 and TRBJ1-1; perhaps TRBD1 as D (6 bases). The sequence was obtained from a man aged 18 to 29 in good health and CMV-seropositive. Sequencing was done on a sample of PBMCs. The CDR3 DNA follows: TGTGCCAGCAGCTTTACGAGGGGGGGGACTGAAGCTTTCTTT. Its translation is CASSFTRGGTEAFF. Together with reference TRBV5-5 and TRBJ1-1, the CDR3 gives the full variable domain: DAGVTQSPTHLIKTRGQQVTLRCSPISGHKSVSWYQQVLGQGPQFIFQYYEKEERGRGNFPDRFSARQFPNYSSELNVNALLLGDSALYLCASSFTRGGTEAFFGQGTRLTVV.